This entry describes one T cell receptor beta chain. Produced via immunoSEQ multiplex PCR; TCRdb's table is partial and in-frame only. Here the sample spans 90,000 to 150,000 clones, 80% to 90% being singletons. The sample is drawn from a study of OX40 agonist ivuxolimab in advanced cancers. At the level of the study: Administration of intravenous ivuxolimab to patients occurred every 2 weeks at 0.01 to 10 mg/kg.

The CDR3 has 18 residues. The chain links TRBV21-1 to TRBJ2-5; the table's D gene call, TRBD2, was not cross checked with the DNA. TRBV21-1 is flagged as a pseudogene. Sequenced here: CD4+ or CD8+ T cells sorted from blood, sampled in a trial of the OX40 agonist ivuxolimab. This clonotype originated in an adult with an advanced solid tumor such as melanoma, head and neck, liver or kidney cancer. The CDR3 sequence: CASSLRTSGGRCKETQYF. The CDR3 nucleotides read TGTGCCAGCAGTCTCCGGACTAGCGGGGGAAGATGTAAAGAGACCCAGTACTTC.